A single sample is the source of the 32 T cell receptor beta chains below, sequenced in a study of CD8 T cells in Susac syndrome (dated 2019 in TCRdb). The library relied on the immunoSEQ multiplex PCR assay. RNA was extracted using the RNeasy kit, and roughly 0.45 to 1 microgram was reverse transcribed with random hexamers. TCRdb trimmed the raw reads at Q25, called clones with MiXCR and kept productive beta chains. Each entry merges the rows of one CDR3 protein and shows their most common DNA and genes. This sample is represented by hundreds of thousands of distinct CDR3 sequences; approximately 85% of them were singletons. The ten largest clones take up roughly 0.21% of the sample. Sequences were obtained from CD8+ T cells from PBMCs. The receptors were gathered from a human donor with multiple sclerosis.

J is TRBJ2-1 and V is TRBV6-4, with 11 nucleotides matching TRBD2. The V gene's germline CDR1 is MRHNA and CDR2 SNTAGT. The CDR3 length is 19 residues. V lost 0 bases and J lost 0; bases outside the gene matches: 7. In DNA form, the CDR3 reads TGTGCCAGCAGTGACTCGGGACTAGCGGCCTTAAGCTCCTACAATGAGCAGTTCTTC. This translates into CASSDSGLAALSSYNEQFF.

V is TRBV30 and J is TRBJ1-1; the D is unclear. Germline V gives CDR1 GTSNPN, CDR2 SVGIG (reference sequence). This CDR3 spans 15 amino acids. Trimming removed 2 bases at V and 6 bases at J, with 19 bases between. The CDR3 DNA is TGTGCCTGGAGTATGATCTCCGGGCCCCCTGCTGAAGCTTTCTTT. This translates into CAWSMISGPPAEAFF.

The rearrangement uses TRBV13 and TRBJ2-1, with 8 bases matching TRBD2. CDR3 length: 15 amino acids. Unmatched junction bases numbered 9, after V lost 4 bases and J lost 7 bases. CDR1 and CDR2 from the germline V gene are PRHDT and FYEKMQ (reference sequence). CDR3 nucleotide sequence: TGTGCCAGCAGCTCGGCCGGGACTAGGGGAAATGAGCAGTTCTTC. Amino acid sequence: CASSSAGTRGNEQFF.

This chain uses TRBV27 with TRBJ2-3, with 9 bases aligning to TRBD2. The CDR3 sequence is 16 residues long. V dropped 8 bases and J dropped 3; count of bases not matched to a gene: 12. CDR1 is MNHEY, CDR2 SMNVEV, per germline (reference sequence). The CDR3 coding sequence is TGTGCCAGCTCCCTTGTAGCGGGAGTTGGGACAGATACGCAGTATTTT. Translation: CASSLVAGVGTDTQYF.

The J gene is TRBJ2-2, the V gene TRBV19; D not certain. V lost 3 bases to trimming and J lost 1 base, with 6 bases between them. This CDR3 contains 14 residues. Germline values: CDR1 LNHDA, CDR2 SQIVND (reference sequence). CDR3 protein: CASSMLENTGELFF. CDR3 DNA sequence: TGTGCCAGTAGTATGCTAGAGAACACCGGGGAGCTGTTTTTT.

The chain recombines TRBV9 with TRBJ2-7; D unclear. The V end lost 1 base, the J end lost 5 bases, and 10 bases lay between the germline ends. The CDR3 has 13 residues. Germline values: CDR1 SGDLS, CDR2 YYNGEE. The CDR3, as DNA: TGTGCCAGCAGCGTACAATCCTCGGACGAGCAGTACTTC. Its protein product is CASSVQSSDEQYF. Together with reference TRBV9 and TRBJ2-7, the CDR3 gives the full variable domain: DSGVTQTPKHLITATGQRVTLRCSPRSGDLSVYWYQQSLDQGLQFLIQYYNGEERAKGNILERFSAQQFPDLHSELNLSSLELGDSALYFCASSVQSSDEQYFGPGTRLTVT.

This chain connects TRBV25-1 to TRBJ1-4, with TRBD1 matching 8 bases. V trimming: 4 bases; J trimming: 0 bases; junction bases outside the gene matches: 4. Per the germline V gene, CDR1 is MGHDK and CDR2 is SYGVNS. This CDR3 region has 16 residues. The CDR3 DNA reads as TGTGCCAGCAGTGGACAGGGGAACTCAACTAATGAAAAACTGTTTTTT. Its protein product is CASSGQGNSTNEKLFF. Full variable domain (remainder filled in from reference TRBV25-1 and TRBJ1-4): EADIYQTPRYLVIGTGKKITLECSQTMGHDKMYWYQQDPGMELHLIHYSYGVNSTEKGDLSSESTVSRIRTEHFPLTLESARPSHTSQYLCASSGQGNSTNEKLFFGSGTQLSVL.

The chain carries TRBV27 and TRBJ1-1; TRBD1 matches at 7 bases. This CDR3 spans 16 amino acids. V was clipped by 0 bases and J by 11 bases; unmatched bases: 15. CDR1 MNHEY and CDR2 SMNVEV come from the germline V gene (reference sequence). The CDR3 DNA reads TGTGCCAGCAGTTTATCGGTCGGGCAGGGGGTAGCTGTTGCTTTCTTT. Translated, it gives CASSLSVGQGVAVAFF.

CDR3 nucleotide sequence: TGTGCCAGTAGTACCCCCGGGACAGGTCAGTACAATGAGCAGTTCTTC. Amino acids: CASSTPGTGQYNEQFF. The rearrangement uses TRBV19 and TRBJ2-1; 8 nucleotides match TRBD1. CDR1 is LNHDA, CDR2 SQIVND, per germline (reference sequence). This CDR3 has 16 amino acids. The ends lost 4 bases at V and 4 bases at J; junction bases unmatched: 9.

This CDR3 is CASRGDDERDSYEQYF. In DNA, the CDR3 is TGTGCCAGCAGGGGTGATGATGAGCGGGATTCCTACGAGCAGTACTTC. The chain is built from TRBV28 and TRBJ2-7; 7 bases match TRBD2. Trimming removed 6 bases from V and 1 base from J; junction bases left unmatched: 12. Germline-derived CDR1 and CDR2 are MDHEN and SYDVKM. This CDR3 has 16 residues.

The chain recombines TRBV29-1 with TRBJ2-1; TRBD2 aligns across 9 bases. The length of the CDR3 is 14 residues. Trimming cost V 5 bases and J 4 bases; bases outside gene matches: 6. In germline, CDR1 is SQVTM, CDR2 ANQGSEA. Here the CDR3 reads CSVSAGGRYNEQFF. The CDR3 region has the DNA TGCAGCGTTTCGGCGGGAGGGAGGTACAATGAGCAGTTCTTC.

This clonotype came up once. This chain joins TRBV27 and TRBJ2-1; D is unresolved. Trimming stripped 6 bases from V and 0 bases from J, with 15 bases between. Germline CDR1 and CDR2: MNHEY and SMNVEV (reference sequence). The CDR3 is 16 residues long. The CDR3 DNA follows: TGTGCCAGCAGCGGCACCGTGCGGCCCTCCTACAATGAGCAGTTCTTC. Translated: CASSGTVRPSYNEQFF.

This clonotype has just one count. This chain joins TRBV2 and TRBJ2-1; TRBD2 is a possible D gene (6 bases). V lost 3 bases and J 7 bases, leaving 13 bases between the germline ends. Germline CDR1 SNHLY, CDR2 FYNNEI. The length of the CDR3 is 14 residues. The CDR3 region is CASSDPGAENEQFF. The CDR3 DNA follows: TGTGCCAGCAGTGACCCGGGAGCGGAAAATGAGCAGTTCTTC.

The chain uses TRBV28 and TRBJ2-7, with 9 bases fitting TRBD2. The junction had 11 bases not matched to a gene; V was cut back by 5 bases and J by 3 bases. Germline CDR1 is MDHEN and CDR2 is SYDVKM. The CDR3 runs to 16 residues. CDR3 amino acids: CASSQMTSGFVYEQYF. The CDR3 DNA sequence: TGTGCCAGCAGTCAAATGACTAGCGGTTTCGTCTACGAGCAGTACTTC.

This chain links TRBV20-1 with TRBJ2-2, with D perhaps matching TRBD1 (5 bases). Germline V gene lookup returns CDR1 DFQATT and CDR2 SNEGSKA (reference sequence). Trimming pared 0 bases from V and 4 bases from J, leaving 9 bases between. The CDR3 is made up of 14 amino acids. The CDR3 region has the DNA TGCAGTGCTAGAGATCTGGGGCGCACCGGGGAGCTGTTTTTT. It translates to CSARDLGRTGELFF.

This clonotype appeared a single time. The chain uses TRBV10-3 and TRBJ1-2, with 8 nucleotides matching TRBD1. Germline V gene sequence: CDR1 ENHRY, CDR2 SYGVKD. Trimming removed 8 bases from V and 4 bases from J; junction bases left unmatched: 9. This CDR3 comprises 14 residues. The CDR3 reads CAIGGRGRPYGYTF. DNA for the CDR3: TGTGCCATCGGGGGCAGGGGGCGCCCCTATGGCTACACCTTC.

The chain couples TRBV6-2 or TRBV6-3 to TRBJ1-1; D remains unclear. CDR1 is MNHEY and CDR2 is SVGEGT in the germline V gene. This CDR3 is 13 amino acids long. V lost 8 bases, J lost 4 bases, and 14 bases lay in between. This CDR3 reads CASGARSGTEAFF. CDR3 DNA sequence: TGTGCCAGCGGCGCGCGGTCTGGCACTGAAGCTTTCTTT.

A remark on this clonotype: At one boundary the junction diverges from the germline segment, which might be a read error. The chain couples TRBV9 to TRBJ1-1; 8 bases agree with TRBD1. The germline gives CDR1 SGDLS, CDR2 YYNGEE. The CDR3 length is 15 residues. The chain's CDR3 is CASSLFDRGGEEVFF. In DNA form, the CDR3 reads TGTGCCAGCAGCTTATTCGACAGGGGAGGGGAAGAAGTTTTCTTT.

The V gene is TRBV5-6, the J gene TRBJ1-1; 9 bases align to TRBD1. In germline, CDR1 is SGHDT, CDR2 YYEEEE. Unmatched junction bases numbered 3, after V lost 3 bases and J lost 0 bases. The CDR3 consists of 15 residues. CDR3 coding DNA: TGTGCCAGCAGCTGGGGGACAGGGCTGAACACTGAAGCTTTCTTT. Its translation: CASSWGTGLNTEAFF. Full variable domain (rest looked up from reference TRBV5-6 and TRBJ1-1): DAGVTQSPTHLIKTRGQQVTLRCSPKSGHDTVSWYQQALGQGPQFIFQYYEEEERQRGNFPDRFSGHQFPNYSSELNVNALLLGDSALYLCASSWGTGLNTEAFFGQGTRLTVV.

The DNA of the CDR3 is TGTGCCTGGAGTCTCGGGACAGGGGTGGGCAATGAGCAGTTCTTC. Its protein product is CAWSLGTGVGNEQFF. The chain couples TRBV30 to TRBJ2-1, with 10 nucleotides matching TRBD1. From germline, CDR1 is GTSNPN and CDR2 SVGIG (reference sequence). This CDR3 spans 15 amino acids. The ends lost 2 bases at V and 6 bases at J; junction bases unmatched: 7.

The rearrangement links TRBV28 to TRBJ2-5; unclear D gene. The length of the CDR3 is 12 residues. Germline CDR1 reads MDHEN; CDR2 reads SYDVKM. V lost 10 bases and J lost 4, with 13 bases in between. CDR3 residues: CATGSSGETQYF. DNA of the CDR3: TGTGCCACCGGGTCCTCGGGAGAGACCCAGTACTTC.

This chain joins TRBV18 and TRBJ2-2, with D maybe TRBD2 (6 bases). The length of the CDR3 is 17 residues. Germline CDR1 reads KGHSH; CDR2 reads LQKENI. V lost 2 bases and J 3 bases, leaving 16 bases between the germline ends. CDR3 coding DNA: TGTGCCAGCTCACCATCCGCCCGGGAGAGGTACACCGGGGAGCTGTTTTTT. Its translation: CASSPSARERYTGELFF. Variable domain in full (rest from reference TRBV18 and TRBJ2-2): NAGVMQNPRHLVRRRGQEARLRCSPMKGHSHVYWYRQLPEEGLKFMVYLQKENIIDESGMPKERFSAEFPKEGPSILRIQQVVRGDSAAYFCASSPSARERYTGELFFGEGSRLTVL.

This clonotype came up a few times. This rearrangement joins TRBV6-1 to TRBJ1-1; no clear D. The CDR3 loop spans 15 amino acids. V lost 5 bases and J lost 6, with 19 bases in between. CDR1 and CDR2 from the germline V gene are MNHNS and SASEGT. The CDR3 region has the DNA TGTGCCAGCAGTTATTACAGTGGAGGAAAACCTGAAGCTTTCTTT. Amino acids: CASSYYSGGKPEAFF.

The rearrangement links TRBV28 to TRBJ2-7; no reliable D call. CDR1 and CDR2 from the germline V gene are MDHEN and SYDVKM. The CDR3 extends over 11 amino acids. V lost 7 bases, J lost 4 bases, and 8 bases lay in between. CDR3 loop: CASTLAYEQYF. In nucleotides, the CDR3 is TGTGCCAGCACTCTCGCTTACGAGCAGTACTTC.

The table lists this clonotype with a few counts. The rearrangement uses TRBV4-2 and TRBJ1-2, with TRBD1 as a possible D gene (5 bases). Per germline, CDR1 LGHNA and CDR2 YNFKEQ. CDR3 length: 17 amino acids. V dropped 4 bases and J dropped 4 bases, with 22 bases sitting between them. CDR3 in amino acids: CASSPREGSPGPYGYTF. The CDR3 coding sequence is TGTGCCAGCAGCCCCAGGGAGGGGTCCCCGGGCCCCTATGGCTACACCTTC.

Only a few counts were recorded for this clonotype. This chain uses TRBV27 with TRBJ2-7; TRBD1 matches 8 bases. After removal of 5 bases from V and 4 bases from J, the junction contained 4 bases not matched to a gene. CDR1 and CDR2 from the germline V gene are MNHEY and SMNVEV (reference sequence). CDR3 length: 13 residues. CDR3 loop: CASSGTGFYEQYF. The CDR3 nucleotides read TGTGCCAGCAGTGGGACAGGTTTTTACGAGCAGTACTTC.

This chain joins TRBV27 and TRBJ1-1; no clear D gene. Trimming removed 5 bases at V and 5 bases at J, with 12 bases between. This CDR3 contains 13 residues. CDR1 MNHEY and CDR2 SMNVEV come from the germline V gene (reference sequence). CDR3 region: CASSANTWTEAFF. The CDR3, as DNA: TGTGCCAGCAGTGCAAACACTTGGACTGAAGCTTTCTTT.

The chain has TRBV19 and TRBJ1-1; TRBD1 might be the D (5 bases). The CDR3 loop spans 11 amino acids. Germline CDR1 reads LNHDA; CDR2 reads SQIVND (reference sequence). Trimming removed 3 bases at V and 8 bases at J, with 7 bases between. CDR3 residues: CASSIRDEAFF. The CDR3 nucleotides are TGTGCCAGTAGTATCCGGGACGAAGCTTTCTTT.

This clonotype came up once. The chain employs TRBV27 and TRBJ2-7; 14 nucleotides agree with TRBD2. Losses at the gene ends were 4 bases for V and 5 bases for J; bases not matched to a gene: 10. CDR1 MNHEY and CDR2 SMNVEV come from the germline V gene (reference sequence). The CDR3 runs to 17 residues. CDR3 sequence reads: CASSSRMGLAGVNEQYF. DNA of the CDR3: TGTGCCAGCAGTTCTCGAATGGGACTAGCGGGGGTCAACGAGCAGTACTTC.

V usage is TRBV9 and J usage is TRBJ2-4, with a weak D call TRBD1 (5 bases). CDR3 length equals 14 residues. Germline loops: CDR1 SGDLS, CDR2 YYNGEE. V shed 0 bases and J shed 8 bases, with 12 bases lying between them. This chain's CDR3 is CASSVGQGKDIQYF. CDR3 bases: TGTGCCAGCAGCGTAGGGCAGGGTAAGGACATTCAGTACTTC. Using reference TRBV9 and TRBJ2-4 for the parts outside the CDR3, the full variable domain is DSGVTQTPKHLITATGQRVTLRCSPRSGDLSVYWYQQSLDQGLQFLIQYYNGEERAKGNILERFSAQQFPDLHSELNLSSLELGDSALYFCASSVGQGKDIQYFGAGTRLSVL.

The chain is built from TRBV15 and TRBJ2-7; D unresolved. The V end was cut by 2 bases, the J end by 5 bases, with 16 bases between. This CDR3 has 15 amino acids. Per the germline V gene, CDR1 is LNHNV and CDR2 is YYDKDF (reference sequence). This CDR3 reads CATSRPASLLHEQYF. In DNA, the CDR3 is TGTGCCACCAGCAGACCCGCCAGTCTGCTCCACGAGCAGTACTTC.

The genes are TRBV10-3 and TRBJ2-7; TRBD2 might be the D (6 bases). The V end was cut by 4 bases, the J end by 6 bases, with 22 bases between. The CDR3 sequence is 16 residues long. Germline CDR1 is ENHRY and CDR2 is SYGVKD. The CDR3 loop is CAISVWSGRSLSEQYF. Here the CDR3 DNA reads TGTGCCATCAGTGTCTGGAGCGGGCGCTCATTAAGCGAGCAGTACTTC.